Below, 23 T cell receptor beta chains from the same sample are listed, as sequenced in a study of blood T cell repertoires in COVID-19. The method was immunoSEQ multiplex PCR; TCRdb's version includes in-frame clones alone and lacks a portion of them. The data hold about 44,000 clones, with around 82% observed a single time. Source material: peripheral blood. These receptor sequences come from a woman aged 70-85 years with acute or convalescent COVID-19.

This clone was detected a few times. The chain is built from TRBV4-2 and TRBJ1-3, with 7 bases identical to TRBD1. Germline V gene sequence: CDR1 LGHNA, CDR2 YNFKEQ. V gave up 0 bases and J gave up 3 bases; unmatched junction bases: 2. There are 15 residues in the CDR3. CDR3 coding DNA: TGTGCCAGCAGCCAAGAGGGGGACAGTGGAAACACCATATATTTT. It codes for CASSQEGDSGNTIYF.

The chain employs TRBV7-2 and TRBJ1-3; weak D call: TRBD1 (6 bases). Per germline, CDR1 SGHTA and CDR2 FQGNSA. The CDR3 extends over 16 amino acids. The V end was cut by 1 base, the J end by 2 bases, with 12 bases between. The CDR3 loop is CASSLGPTGAGNTIYF. The CDR3 nucleotides are TGTGCCAGCAGCTTAGGACCGACAGGTGCTGGAAACACCATATATTTT.

This clone appeared a few times. J is TRBJ2-2 and V is TRBV18; D remains unclear. Trimming removed 2 bases at V and 0 bases at J, with 7 bases between. The CDR3 length is 15 residues. Germline V gene sequence: CDR1 KGHSH, CDR2 LQKENI. The CDR3 loop is CASSPTRSNTGELFF. DNA for the CDR3: TGTGCCAGCTCACCAACTCGGTCGAACACCGGGGAGCTGTTTTTT.

The chain recombines TRBV6-5 with TRBJ1-1, with D unresolved. CDR1 and CDR2 from the germline V gene are MNHEY and SVGAGI. The CDR3 loop spans 13 amino acids. V was clipped by 7 bases and J by 0 bases, with 9 bases between them. The CDR3 protein is CASTALVNTEAFF. The CDR3 DNA sequence: TGTGCCAGCACCGCCCTAGTGAACACTGAAGCTTTCTTT.

The genes are TRBV18 and TRBJ1-1; no reliable D call. The germline V and J ends were trimmed by 8 bases and 2 bases, with 12 bases remaining between them. Germline loops: CDR1 KGHSH, CDR2 LQKENI. The length of the CDR3 is 13 residues. CDR3 in DNA: TGTGCCAGCCTTGCGACACTCAACACTGAAGCTTTCTTT. This gives the protein CASLATLNTEAFF.

The chain is built from TRBV28 and TRBJ1-3; a weak D match, TRBD1 (6 bases). Germline V gene sequence: CDR1 MDHEN, CDR2 SYDVKM. The CDR3 runs to 16 residues. The V gene lost 1 base and the J gene lost 4 bases, with 14 bases spanning the gap. As DNA, the CDR3 is TGTGCCAGCAGTTTATTCGGGGGGGCGCGAGGAAACACCATATATTTT. As protein: CASSLFGGARGNTIYF. The full variable domain, rest sourced from reference TRBV28 and TRBJ1-3, is DVKVTQSSRYLVKRTGEKVFLECVQDMDHENMFWYRQDPGLGLRLIYFSYDVKMKEKGDIPEGYSVSREKKERFSLILESASTNQTSMYLCASSLFGGARGNTIYFGEGSWLTVV.

The rearrangement links TRBV10-3 to TRBJ2-1; 14 bases agree with TRBD2. There are 15 residues in the CDR3. Germline trimming cut 11 bases from V and 7 bases from J; bases unmatched to any gene: 10. CDR1 is ENHRY and CDR2 is SYGVKD in the germline V gene. In DNA, the CDR3 is TGTGCCTTGGGTCCCGGGACTAGCGGGAGAAATGAGCAGTTCTTC. Protein sequence: CALGPGTSGRNEQFF.

This clone was recorded only once. The chain recombines TRBV4-3 with TRBJ2-7; D remains ambiguous. The V gene's germline CDR1 is LGHNA and CDR2 YSLEER. The ends were cut back, 0 bases at V and 2 bases at J, with 14 bases in the middle. The CDR3 covers 16 residues. The CDR3 sequence: CASSQDFTAVPYEQYF. The CDR3 DNA follows: TGCGCCAGCAGCCAAGATTTCACGGCGGTCCCCTACGAGCAGTACTTC.

V and J are TRBV19 and TRBJ2-3; D may be TRBD1 (6 bases). The CDR3 loop spans 13 amino acids. CDR1 is LNHDA, CDR2 SQIVND, per germline (reference sequence). V was clipped by 5 bases and J by 4 bases, with 10 bases between them. The DNA for the CDR3 is TGTGCCAGTAGTCCCCCAGGGGCAGATACGCAGTATTTT. Protein product: CASSPPGADTQYF.

This sequence joins TRBV11-1 and TRBJ2-7; D is possibly TRBD1 (6 bases). Germline V gives CDR1 SGHAT, CDR2 FQDESV (reference sequence). There are 15 residues in the CDR3. The V gene lost 5 bases and the J gene lost 3 bases, with 17 bases spanning the gap. The CDR3 region has the DNA TGTGCCAGCAGCCCCCCCCAGAGGGGGAACTACGAGCAGTACTTC. Translating it yields CASSPPQRGNYEQYF. The entire variable domain, with the rest obtained from reference TRBV11-1 and TRBJ2-7, is as follows: EAEVAQSPRYKITEKSQAVAFWCDPISGHATLYWYRQILGQGPELLVQFQDESVVDDSQLPKDRFSAERLKGVDSTLKIQPAELGDSAMYLCASSPPQRGNYEQYFGPGTRLTVT.

The chain couples TRBV19 to TRBJ1-1, with no clear D. V was clipped by 7 bases and J by 4 bases, with 13 bases between them. The V gene's germline CDR1 is LNHDA and CDR2 SQIVND (reference sequence). This CDR3 is built from 13 residues. The CDR3 coding sequence is TGTGCCAGTATTCAGCGGTATATCACTGAAGCTTTCTTT. Translation gives CASIQRYITEAFF.

CDR3 DNA: TGTGCCAGCAGCTTGGGACAGAACAATCAGCCCCAGCATTTT. It yields the protein CASSLGQNNQPQHF. This sequence joins TRBV13 and TRBJ1-5, with TRBD1 matching over 7 bases. The CDR3 runs 14 residues. Per germline, CDR1 PRHDT and CDR2 FYEKMQ (reference sequence). Trimming at V came to 3 bases and at J to 3 bases, leaving 2 bases not matched to a gene.

This chain links TRBV28 with TRBJ1-2; no reliable D call. The CDR3 contains 12 residues. Germline lookup yields CDR1 MDHEN and CDR2 SYDVKM. The V and J ends lost 6 bases and 4 bases respectively, with 9 bases between them. CDR3 coding DNA: TGTGCCAGCAGCTGGGAGGGCTATGGCTACACCTTC. Its translation: CASSWEGYGYTF.

This rearrangement joins TRBV11-2 to TRBJ2-2, with 7 nucleotides matching TRBD2. Per the germline V gene, CDR1 is SGHAT and CDR2 is FQNNGV. The CDR3 covers 16 residues. V lost 6 bases to trimming and J lost 6 bases; unmatched junction nucleotides: 13. In DNA, the CDR3 is TGTGCCAGCAGACCAGGACTAGTGCGGTTGGCCGGGGAGCTGTTTTTT. Translating it yields CASRPGLVRLAGELFF.

This chain connects TRBV7-6 to TRBJ2-1; 11 positions agree with TRBD2. Trimming removed 6 bases from V and 3 bases from J; junction bases left unmatched: 10. Germline CDR1 is SGHVS and CDR2 is FNYEAQ. The CDR3 runs 17 residues. CDR3: CASRLRRGLADYNEQFF. Here the CDR3 DNA reads TGTGCCAGCAGATTGAGGCGGGGACTAGCGGACTACAATGAGCAGTTCTTC.

The chain is built from TRBV27 and TRBJ2-3; 10 nucleotides align to TRBD2. Looked up from germline, CDR1 is MNHEY and CDR2 is SMNVEV (reference sequence). V trimming: 4 bases; J trimming: 3 bases; junction bases outside the gene matches: 7. This CDR3 spans 16 amino acids. The CDR3 reads CASSSFPSGRTDTQYF. For the CDR3, the DNA is TGTGCCAGCAGTTCCTTTCCTAGCGGGAGAACAGATACGCAGTATTTT.

The chain recombines TRBV28 with TRBJ1-1, with D perhaps matching TRBD1 (5 bases). In germline, CDR1 is MDHEN, CDR2 SYDVKM. CDR3 size: 13 residues. V gave up 8 bases and J gave up 4 bases, with 14 bases separating them. The CDR3 protein is CASRGGAGTEAFF. CDR3 in DNA: TGTGCCAGCCGTGGAGGGGCGGGCACTGAAGCTTTCTTT.

The chain uses TRBV7-2 and TRBJ2-1; 7 bases are a match to TRBD2. Germline V CDR1 and CDR2: SGHTA, FQGNSA. With V trimmed by 5 bases and J by 7 bases, 14 bases remained unmatched. The CDR3 is 16 amino acids. The CDR3, as DNA: TGTGCCAGCAGCCAGGTGGGCGGGAGCGCCTCGAATGAGCAGTTCTTC. Its translation: CASSQVGGSASNEQFF.

The genes are TRBV30 and TRBJ2-1; 11 positions agree with TRBD2. V shed 0 bases and J 8 bases; nucleotides not matched to a gene: 12. This CDR3 is built from 17 residues. The germline gives CDR1 GTSNPN, CDR2 SVGIG (reference sequence). CDR3 in amino acids: CAWSVGVSGRVSHEQFF. CDR3 bases: TGTGCCTGGAGTGTAGGAGTTAGCGGGAGGGTTTCCCATGAGCAGTTCTTC.

The rearrangement joins TRBV6-5 to TRBJ1-2; D is unresolved. This CDR3 has 13 residues. CDR1 is MNHEY and CDR2 is SVGAGI in the germline V gene. Trimming pared 3 bases from V and 2 bases from J, leaving 7 bases between. DNA of the CDR3: TGTGCCAGCAGTTATACGCGAAACTATGGCTACACCTTC. This codes for CASSYTRNYGYTF.

In nucleotides, the CDR3 is TGTGCCACTGGGACTAGCGGGAACCAAGAGACCCAGTACTTC. As protein: CATGTSGNQETQYF. The genes are TRBV10-3 and TRBJ2-5, with 13 bases matching TRBD2. Germline V CDR1 and CDR2: ENHRY, SYGVKD. Unmatched junction bases numbered 2, after V lost 10 bases and J lost 0 bases. CDR3 length: 14 residues.

This clone was observed a few times. The chain carries TRBV3-1 (or the pseudogene TRBV3-2) and TRBJ2-2; 12 bases align to TRBD2. CDR1 is LGHDT and CDR2 is YNNKEL in the germline V gene (reference sequence). V was clipped by 4 bases and J by 7 bases; unmatched bases: 10. The CDR3 has 17 residues. As DNA, the CDR3 is TGTGCCAGCAGCCGGAATCTAGCGGGAGGGCCGAACGGGGAGCTGTTTTTT. Its protein is CASSRNLAGGPNGELFF.

The table lists this clone with a count of one. The chain combines TRBV6-4 with TRBJ2-1, with 8 bases lining up with TRBD2. The J segment lost 4 bases and the V segment lost 5 bases, leaving 10 bases of the junction unmatched. Germline V gene data show CDR1 as MRHNA and CDR2 as SNTAGT. This CDR3 has 16 residues. The CDR3 DNA reads TGTGCCAGCAGTAAGGCGGGAGGATCGGTGTACAATGAGCAGTTCTTC. Translation gives CASSKAGGSVYNEQFF.